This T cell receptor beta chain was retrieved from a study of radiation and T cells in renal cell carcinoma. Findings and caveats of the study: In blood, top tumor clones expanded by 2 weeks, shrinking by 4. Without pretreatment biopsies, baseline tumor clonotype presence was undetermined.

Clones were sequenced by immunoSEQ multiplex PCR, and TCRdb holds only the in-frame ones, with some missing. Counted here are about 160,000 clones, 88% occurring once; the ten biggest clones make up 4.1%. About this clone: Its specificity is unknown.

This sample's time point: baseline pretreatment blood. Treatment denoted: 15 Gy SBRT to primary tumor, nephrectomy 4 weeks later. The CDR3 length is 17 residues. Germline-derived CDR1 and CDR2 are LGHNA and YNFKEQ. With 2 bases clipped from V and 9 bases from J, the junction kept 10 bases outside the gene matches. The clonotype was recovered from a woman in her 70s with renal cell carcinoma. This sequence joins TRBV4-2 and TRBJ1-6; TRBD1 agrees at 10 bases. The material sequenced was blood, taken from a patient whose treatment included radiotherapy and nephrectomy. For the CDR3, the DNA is TGTGCCAGCAGCCAAACCGTACCGGGACAGGGGAGTTCACCCCTCCACTTT. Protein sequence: CASSQTVPGQGSSPLHF.